One and the same sample provided the 25 T cell receptor beta chains below, sequenced in a study of blood T cell repertoires in COVID-19. Assay used: immunoSEQ multiplex PCR; TCRdb lists only in-frame clones, some missing. The table has about 210,000 clones, just under 90% seen once. The sequenced material came from PBMCs or T cells enriched from blood (not recorded which). The receptors derive from a man aged 30 to 45 who had recovered from COVID-19.

This chain joins TRBV5-1 and TRBJ2-5; possible D gene TRBD2, 6 bases. The CDR3 has 14 residues. Per germline, CDR1 SGHRS and CDR2 YFSETQ. Trimming cost V 5 bases and J 2 bases, with 13 bases left between them. Here the CDR3 reads CASSRDSPQETQYF. For the CDR3, the DNA is TGCGCCAGCAGTCGGGACTCCCCACAAGAGACCCAGTACTTC. The whole variable domain, remainder taken from reference TRBV5-1 and TRBJ2-5, is KAGVTQTPRYLIKTRGQQVTLSCSPISGHRSVSWYQQTPGQGLQFLFEYFSETQRNKGNFPGRFSGRQFSNSRSEMNVSTLELGDSALYLCASSRDSPQETQYFGPGTRLLVL.

CDR3 sequence (DNA): TGCGCCAGCAGCTTGGGCGTTCAAGTCGAGCAGTACTTC. Protein: CASSLGVQVEQYF. The chain joins TRBV5-1 to TRBJ2-7, with unresolved D. Germline assignment: CDR1 SGHRS and CDR2 YFSETQ. The CDR3 is 13 residues long. V lost 0 bases and J 6 bases, leaving 10 bases between the germline ends.

The V and J genes are TRBV7-2 and TRBJ1-2; 7 bases line up with TRBD1. J lost 1 base, V lost 1 base, and 6 bases had no gene match. This CDR3 region has 16 residues. CDR1 and CDR2 (germline): SGHTA, FQGNSA. The CDR3 loop is CASSLVQGFSNYGYTF. CDR3 nucleotide sequence: TGTGCCAGCAGCTTAGTACAGGGGTTTAGTAACTATGGCTACACCTTC.

CDR3 sequence: CASTLVDRVSSPLHF. CDR3 in DNA: TGTGCCAGCACCCTCGTGGACAGGGTGAGTTCACCCCTCCACTTT. The chain recombines TRBV28 with TRBJ1-6; TRBD1 agrees at 8 bases. V gave up 7 bases and J gave up 9 bases; unmatched junction bases: 11. The CDR3 is 15 amino acids. Germline-derived CDR1 and CDR2 are MDHEN and SYDVKM.

This clone was detected only a few times. The rearrangement joins TRBV19 to TRBJ1-1; tentatively, D is TRBD1 (6 bases). Germline loops: CDR1 LNHDA, CDR2 SQIVND (reference sequence). V was cut by 6 bases and J by 4 bases, with 12 bases left in between. This CDR3 comprises 13 residues. The CDR3 is CASSPAGATEAFF. The DNA for the CDR3 is TGTGCCAGTAGCCCTGCAGGGGCCACTGAAGCTTTCTTT.

J is TRBJ2-7 and V is TRBV11-2, with 10 nucleotides matching TRBD2. Germline V gene data show CDR1 as SGHAT and CDR2 as FQNNGV. This CDR3 is 17 amino acids long. The trim removed 3 bases at V and 1 base at J, leaving 9 bases unmatched. CDR3 DNA: TGTGCCAGCAGCTTGACATATAGCGGGGGGAAATCCTACGAGCAGTACTTC. Amino acid sequence: CASSLTYSGGKSYEQYF.

The chain has TRBV29-1 and TRBJ1-1; weak D call: TRBD1 (6 bases). CDR3 length: 12 amino acids. Trimming took off 6 bases at V and 1 base at J, with 9 bases between the two ends. Germline V gene lookup returns CDR1 SQVTM and CDR2 ANQGSEA. The CDR3 sequence: CSVGHPNTEAFF. The DNA of the CDR3 is TGCAGCGTGGGACACCCGAACACTGAAGCTTTCTTT. Full variable domain (outside the CDR3, taken from reference TRBV29-1 and TRBJ1-1): SAVISQKPSRDICQRGTSLTIQCQVDSQVTMMFWYRQQPGQSLTLIATANQGSEATYESGFVIDKFPISRPNLTFSTLTVSNMSPEDSSIYLCSVGHPNTEAFFGQGTRLTVV.

The chain employs TRBV12-5 and TRBJ2-7; 9 nucleotides match TRBD2. The germline CDR1 and CDR2 sequences are LGHNT and FRNRAP. This CDR3 region has 19 residues. The V segment lost 0 bases and the J segment 2 bases; nucleotides outside the gene matches: 14. CDR3 amino acids: CASGLVCILIAGAAYEQYF. The CDR3 DNA is TGTGCTAGTGGTTTGGTTTGCATTCTTATAGCGGGAGCAGCCTACGAGCAGTACTTC. Full variable domain (rest looked up from reference TRBV12-5 and TRBJ2-7): DARVTQTPRHKVTEMGQEVTMRCQPILGHNTVFWYRQTMMQGLELLAYFRNRAPLDDSGMPKDRFSAEMPDATLATLKIQPSEPRDSAVYFCASGLVCILIAGAAYEQYFGPGTRLTVT.

The chain recombines TRBV27 with TRBJ2-3; a possible D gene is TRBD2 (6 bases). CDR1 is MNHEY and CDR2 is SMNVEV in the germline V gene (reference sequence). V shed 6 bases and J shed 2 bases, with 9 bases lying between them. The CDR3 sequence is 13 residues long. CDR3 DNA sequence: TGTGCCAGCAGCCGGACTAACACAGATACGCAGTATTTT. Its translation is CASSRTNTDTQYF.

Of note for this clone: This sample also contains other DNA sequences that code for the same CDR3. The genes are TRBV7-2 and TRBJ1-5; a possible D gene is TRBD1 (5 bases). CDR3 length: 14 residues. CDR1 and CDR2 from the germline V gene are SGHTA and FQGNSA. The V gene lost 1 base and the J gene lost 2 bases, with 6 bases spanning the gap. This CDR3 reads CASSLEGGNQPQHF. DNA of the CDR3: TGTGCCAGCAGCTTAGAAGGGGGCAATCAGCCCCAGCATTTT.

CDR3 in amino acids: CASSEGIEQYF. The CDR3 DNA follows: TGTGCCAGCAGTGAAGGTATCGAGCAGTACTTC. This sequence joins TRBV2 and TRBJ2-7; the D is unclear. The V gene's germline CDR1 is SNHLY and CDR2 FYNNEI. The CDR3 extends over 11 amino acids. Deletions cut 1 base from V and 6 bases from J, with 4 bases between.

The chain joins TRBV7-9 to TRBJ2-7; D unclear. The CDR3 consists of 12 residues. V gave up 2 bases and J gave up 4 bases, with 6 bases separating them. Germline CDR1 and CDR2: SEHNR and FQNEAQ (reference sequence). This CDR3 reads CASSLFEYEQYF. The DNA for the CDR3 is TGTGCCAGCAGCTTATTTGAGTACGAGCAGTACTTC.

The rearrangement links TRBV2 to TRBJ1-5; D is ambiguous. Trimming pared 7 bases from V and 3 bases from J, leaving 10 bases between. The CDR3 extends over 13 amino acids. CDR1 SNHLY and CDR2 FYNNEI come from the germline V gene. The CDR3 protein is CASTGQFNQPQHF. The CDR3 nucleotides are TGTGCCAGCACTGGTCAGTTCAATCAGCCCCAGCATTTT.

The chain has TRBV28 and TRBJ1-6; D unclear. CDR3 size: 14 residues. Germline lookup yields CDR1 MDHEN and CDR2 SYDVKM. V lost 3 bases and J lost 6, with 9 bases in between. The CDR3, as DNA: TGTGCCAGCAGTTTCGGTCTTGGTAATTCACCCCTCCACTTT. Encoded protein: CASSFGLGNSPLHF.

The rearrangement links TRBV5-4 to TRBJ2-1; D is unresolved. Germline V gene lookup returns CDR1 SGHNT and CDR2 YYREEE (reference sequence). The CDR3 covers 16 residues. With 4 bases removed from V and 3 bases from J, the gap between germline ends came to 17 bases. For the CDR3, the DNA is TGTGCCAGCAGCCGAGGTCTTGTTGAAATCTACAATGAGCAGTTCTTC. The encoded protein is CASSRGLVEIYNEQFF.

This chain's CDR3 is CAVEGTRIVYEQYF. The CDR3, as DNA: TGTGCAGTGGAGGGGACTAGAATCGTCTACGAGCAGTACTTC. The chain recombines TRBV6-5 with TRBJ2-7; 8 bases map to TRBD2. The CDR3 spans 14 residues. Germline lookup yields CDR1 MNHEY and CDR2 SVGAGI.

V is TRBV9 and J is TRBJ2-7, with a possible D match to TRBD1 (5 bases). Deletions cut 3 bases from V and 0 bases from J, with 10 bases between. The CDR3 runs to 14 residues. CDR1 is SGDLS, CDR2 YYNGEE, per germline. CDR3 loop: CASSASTVSYEQYF. The CDR3 DNA reads as TGTGCCAGCAGCGCTTCGACAGTCTCCTACGAGCAGTACTTC.

This chain connects TRBV4-1 to TRBJ2-7, with D maybe TRBD2 (5 bases). The CDR3 contains 14 residues. Per the germline V gene, CDR1 is MGHRA and CDR2 is YSYEKL. Trimming shortened V by 6 bases and J by 4 bases, and 16 bases separated the two germline ends. The CDR3 region is CASRSGLGAYEQYF. Here the CDR3 DNA reads TGCGCCAGCAGATCCGGACTTGGAGCGTACGAGCAGTACTTC.

J is TRBJ2-7 and V is TRBV4-3; no clear D. Per germline, CDR1 LGHNA and CDR2 YSLEER. The V and J ends lost 0 bases and 2 bases respectively, with 11 bases between them. This CDR3 comprises 15 residues. This CDR3 reads CASSQEFGTAYEQYF. The CDR3 nucleotides are TGCGCCAGCAGCCAAGAGTTCGGAACAGCCTACGAGCAGTACTTC.

The V and J genes are TRBV5-1 and TRBJ2-4; 8 bases map to TRBD1. The CDR3 has 16 amino acids. Germline lookup yields CDR1 SGHRS and CDR2 YFSETQ. The V and J ends lost 5 bases and 4 bases, in that order; junction bases with no gene match: 11. The CDR3 DNA reads TGCGCCAGCAGGCCGGTCTATCAGGGGGCGAAAAACATTCAGTACTTC. Amino acids: CASRPVYQGAKNIQYF. The full variable domain, rest sourced from reference TRBV5-1 and TRBJ2-4, is KAGVTQTPRYLIKTRGQQVTLSCSPISGHRSVSWYQQTPGQGLQFLFEYFSETQRNKGNFPGRFSGRQFSNSRSEMNVSTLELGDSALYLCASRPVYQGAKNIQYFGAGTRLSVL.

The genes are TRBV6-6 and TRBJ1-4; D possibly corresponds to TRBD1 (5 bases). The CDR3 totals 14 residues. V was pared by 7 bases and J by 8 bases, with 17 bases between. Germline values: CDR1 MNHNY, CDR2 SVGAGI (reference sequence). CDR3 nucleotide sequence: TGTGCCAGCACCCATGGGGAGGGGCGAGAAAAACTGTTTTTT. Translation: CASTHGEGREKLFF.

The CDR3, as DNA: TGTGCCATCAGTCCGCGGGACCCGAGGAACTTGGCAACTAATGAAAAACTGTTTTTT. Protein: CAISPRDPRNLATNEKLFF. The chain recombines TRBV10-3 with TRBJ1-4, with D tentatively TRBD1 (5 bases). V lost 5 bases and J 0 bases, leaving 22 bases between the germline ends. Germline V CDR1 and CDR2: ENHRY, SYGVKD. This CDR3 contains 19 residues.

The genes are TRBV28 and TRBJ2-5, with TRBD2 matching 10 bases. Germline V gives CDR1 MDHEN, CDR2 SYDVKM. This CDR3 is built from 17 residues. V was clipped by 4 bases and J by 3 bases; unmatched bases: 11. The CDR3 loop is CASSYRRGTSDKETQYF. The CDR3 DNA follows: TGTGCCAGCAGTTATCGCCGCGGGACTAGCGATAAAGAGACCCAGTACTTC.

The chain uses TRBV7-8 and TRBJ2-7; tentatively, D is TRBD1 (5 bases). This CDR3 is built from 13 residues. Per germline, CDR1 SGHVS and CDR2 FQNEAQ. Trimming removed 3 bases from V and 2 bases from J, with 8 bases in between. The CDR3 sequence is CASSFGRAYEQYF. The CDR3 DNA is TGTGCCAGCAGCTTTGGCAGGGCCTACGAGCAGTACTTC.

The chain employs TRBV9 and TRBJ1-2; 9 nucleotides match TRBD1. The CDR3 length is 14 residues. V lost 4 bases and J lost 4; bases outside the gene matches: 5. Per germline, CDR1 SGDLS and CDR2 YYNGEE. The CDR3 protein is CASSQTGGFYGYTF. In DNA, the CDR3 is TGTGCCAGCAGCCAGACAGGGGGATTCTATGGCTACACCTTC.